These 27 T cell receptor beta chains came from one sample sequenced in a study of shared clonotypes between healthy human individuals. TCRdb's table, derived via immunoSEQ multiplex PCR, lists solely in-frame clones and lacks some. The table records some 500,000 clones, 90% to 97% of them present only once. Sequences were obtained from naive CD4+ T cells sorted from blood. Subset defined: CD45RA+ positively selected. The source is a woman aged 25-40 years in good health.

The V and J genes are TRBV15 and TRBJ2-5; D gene unclear. The CDR3 runs 14 residues. The V end lost 0 bases, the J end lost 2 bases, and 7 bases lay between the germline ends. Germline V CDR1 and CDR2: LNHNV, YYDKDF (reference sequence). As DNA, the CDR3 is TGTGCCACCAGCAGAGAGGCCCTACAAGAGACCCAGTACTTC. It translates to CATSREALQETQYF.

This clone was seen a single time. The gene calls are TRBV28 and TRBJ2-7; 7 nucleotides agree with TRBD1. The CDR3 extends over 16 amino acids. Germline V gene lookup returns CDR1 MDHEN and CDR2 SYDVKM. Trimming cost V 6 bases and J 1 base; bases outside gene matches: 12. DNA of the CDR3: TGTGCCAGCAGCAGTTATGCCGCAGGGGGATCCTACGAGCAGTACTTC. Residues: CASSSYAAGGSYEQYF.

The chain has TRBV2 and TRBJ1-5; 7 nucleotides match TRBD1. V dropped 1 base and J dropped 6; count of bases not matched to a gene: 6. The CDR3 is 15 residues long. Germline loops: CDR1 SNHLY, CDR2 FYNNEI. CDR3 amino acids: CASSEVLSGGQPQHF. The CDR3 nucleotides are TGTGCCAGCAGTGAAGTTCTATCAGGGGGTCAGCCCCAGCATTTT.

The V call is TRBV15, the J call TRBJ2-7; TRBD2 aligns across 9 bases. CDR1 and CDR2 (germline): LNHNV, YYDKDF (reference sequence). With 5 bases clipped from V and 2 bases from J, the junction kept 7 bases outside the gene matches. The CDR3 has 15 amino acids. CDR3 region: CATSRGGRAPYEQYF. The DNA for the CDR3 is TGTGCCACCAGCCGGGGCGGGAGGGCCCCCTACGAGCAGTACTTC.

The chain links TRBV9 to TRBJ2-5, with 10 bases fitting TRBD2. This CDR3 has 17 amino acids. Germline CDR1 is SGDLS and CDR2 is YYNGEE. V shed 4 bases and J 4 bases; nucleotides not matched to a gene: 13. CDR3 in DNA: TGTGCCAGCAGCCCGGGACGATTAGCGGGAGGTAGAGAGACCCAGTACTTC. Translating it yields CASSPGRLAGGRETQYF.

The genes are TRBV7-8 and TRBJ1-2; unclear D gene. Germline CDR1 and CDR2: SGHVS and FQNEAQ. V gave up 2 bases and J gave up 1 base, with 5 bases separating them. This CDR3 has 13 residues. This CDR3 is CASSLLGNYGYTF. The CDR3 coding sequence is TGTGCCAGCAGCTTATTGGGTAACTATGGCTACACCTTC.

The chain uses TRBV7-8 and TRBJ2-3; no clear D. The V gene's germline CDR1 is SGHVS and CDR2 FQNEAQ. The CDR3 spans 16 residues. Trimming removed 1 base at V and 2 bases at J, with 13 bases between. The CDR3 nucleotides read TGTGCCAGCAGCTTAGTGGACCTACTTTACACAGATACGCAGTATTTT. Protein sequence: CASSLVDLLYTDTQYF.

V gene TRBV6-1 combines with J gene TRBJ1-3, with TRBD1 matching over 7 bases. The CDR3 has 19 residues. Germline values: CDR1 MNHNS, CDR2 SASEGT. The V segment lost 3 bases and the J segment 0 bases; nucleotides outside the gene matches: 14. This CDR3 reads CASSERGGTASLSGNTIYF. The CDR3 DNA follows: TGTGCCAGCAGTGAGAGGGGCGGGACAGCTTCACTCTCTGGAAACACCATATATTTT.

This rearrangement joins TRBV28 to TRBJ2-2; TRBD2 agrees at 15 bases. CDR1 is MDHEN, CDR2 SYDVKM, per germline. V shed 5 bases, J shed 15 bases, and the junction held 7 bases outside the gene matches. The CDR3 loop spans 14 amino acids. CDR3 sequence: CASSTGTSGRMVFF. In DNA, the CDR3 is TGTGCCAGCAGTACGGGGACTAGCGGGAGGATGGTGTTTTTT.

This CDR3 reads CASSLPTMRGLRSPLHF. The CDR3 DNA reads TGTGCCAGCAGTTTACCAACGATGCGAGGGCTTCGGTCACCCCTCCACTTT. V and J are TRBV28 and TRBJ1-6; D is unclear. The ends were cut back, 2 bases at V and 10 bases at J, with 21 bases in the middle. CDR3 length equals 17 residues. CDR1 is MDHEN, CDR2 SYDVKM, per germline.

J is TRBJ1-6 and V is TRBV7-2; TRBD1 is a possible D gene (6 bases). Trimming took 0 bases from V and 2 from J, leaving 11 bases between them. Germline assignment: CDR1 SGHTA and CDR2 FQGNSA. The CDR3 spans 17 residues. The CDR3, as DNA: TGTGCCAGCAGCTTAGCTCTACGGACAGCCTATAATTCACCCCTCCACTTT. It yields the protein CASSLALRTAYNSPLHF.

This rearrangement joins TRBV5-1 to TRBJ2-1, with D possibly being TRBD1 (6 bases). This CDR3 region has 14 residues. Germline V lookup: CDR1 SGHRS, CDR2 YFSETQ. V dropped 0 bases and J dropped 8 bases, with 12 bases sitting between them. CDR3 bases: TGCGCCAGCAGCTTGGCCACAGGGTTGGATGAGCAGTTCTTC. Translated: CASSLATGLDEQFF.

The chain employs TRBV7-9 and TRBJ2-1, with D hard to call. CDR3 length: 12 amino acids. Trimming stripped 5 bases from V and 2 bases from J, with 4 bases between. CDR1 and CDR2 from the germline V gene are SEHNR and FQNEAQ (reference sequence). CDR3 region: CASSPTYNEQFF. The CDR3 DNA reads TGTGCCAGCAGCCCTACCTACAATGAGCAGTTCTTC.

The rearrangement joins TRBV7-2 to TRBJ2-5; possible D gene TRBD2, 7 bases. The CDR3 is 16 amino acids. Trimming removed 4 bases at V and 5 bases at J, with 20 bases between. Germline V gene data show CDR1 as SGHTA and CDR2 as FQGNSA. CDR3 loop: CASSSEGLGGAETQYF. The CDR3 nucleotides read TGTGCCAGCAGCTCGGAAGGACTAGGGGGGGCTGAGACCCAGTACTTC.

The chain links TRBV27 to TRBJ2-7; 8 nucleotides line up with TRBD1. The germline gives CDR1 MNHEY, CDR2 SMNVEV (reference sequence). V shed 6 bases and J 4 bases; nucleotides not matched to a gene: 8. The CDR3 spans 14 residues. CDR3 in amino acids: CASSRTGFPYEQYF. CDR3 sequence (DNA): TGTGCCAGCAGCCGGACAGGGTTTCCTTACGAGCAGTACTTC.

This chain uses TRBV5-1 with TRBJ2-2; D possibly matches TRBD1 or TRBD2 (6 bases each). Trimming removed 2 bases at V and 0 bases at J, with 11 bases between. CDR3 size: 16 residues. Germline CDR1 reads SGHRS; CDR2 reads YFSETQ. The CDR3 here is CASSLRGPANTGELFF. DNA of the CDR3: TGCGCCAGCAGCTTACGGGGGCCCGCGAACACCGGGGAGCTGTTTTTT.

This chain links TRBV28 with TRBJ2-6; no definite D call. The V gene's germline CDR1 is MDHEN and CDR2 SYDVKM. The V gene lost 7 bases and the J gene lost 0 bases, with 10 bases spanning the gap. The CDR3 spans 15 residues. CDR3 protein: CASNPDLSGANVLTF. Written as DNA, the CDR3 is TGTGCCAGCAATCCTGACCTCTCTGGGGCCAACGTCCTGACTTTC. Filled out from reference TRBV28 and TRBJ2-6, the complete variable domain reads DVKVTQSSRYLVKRTGEKVFLECVQDMDHENMFWYRQDPGLGLRLIYFSYDVKMKEKGDIPEGYSVSREKKERFSLILESASTNQTSMYLCASNPDLSGANVLTFGAGSRLTVL.

The chain recombines TRBV6-5 with TRBJ1-1, with unresolved D. Trimming left V 0 bases short and J 4 bases short, with 6 bases between. Germline CDR1 reads MNHEY; CDR2 reads SVGAGI. This CDR3 has 13 residues. The CDR3 DNA reads TGTGCCAGCAGTTACTCTAGACTCACTGAAGCTTTCTTT. It codes for CASSYSRLTEAFF.

This clone occurred a few times. The chain uses TRBV5-1 and TRBJ1-1; no reliable D call. V dropped 2 bases and J dropped 1 base, with 12 bases sitting between them. The CDR3 covers 15 residues. Germline values: CDR1 SGHRS, CDR2 YFSETQ. CDR3 sequence: CASSFSRAGNTEAFF. The CDR3 DNA sequence: TGCGCCAGCAGCTTCTCCCGGGCGGGGAACACTGAAGCTTTCTTT.

V gene TRBV6-1 combines with J gene TRBJ1-5; 10 bases are shared with TRBD1. There are 16 residues in the CDR3. CDR1 is MNHNS and CDR2 is SASEGT in the germline V gene. V trimming: 4 bases; J trimming: 2 bases; junction bases outside the gene matches: 5. CDR3 in amino acids: CASSAAGTGGNQPQHF. The CDR3 nucleotides read TGTGCCAGCAGTGCCGCCGGGACAGGGGGCAATCAGCCCCAGCATTTT.

CDR3 nucleotide sequence: TGTGCCAGCAGCCCAACTCTAGCGGGAGGTAACACCGGGGAGCTGTTTTTT. Amino acid sequence: CASSPTLAGGNTGELFF. The chain is built from TRBV5-4 and TRBJ2-2; 11 nucleotides line up with TRBD2. CDR1 SGHNT and CDR2 YYREEE come from the germline V gene (reference sequence). This CDR3 comprises 17 residues. Losses at the gene ends were 4 bases for V and 2 bases for J; bases not matched to a gene: 7.

The chain combines TRBV7-9 with TRBJ2-5; 7 nucleotides agree with TRBD1. The J call may not be correct, given that the DNA end is closer to TRBJ2-7. The CDR3 has 13 residues. The germline gives CDR1 SEHNR, CDR2 FQNEAQ (reference sequence). CDR3 protein: CASTRQGTYEQYF. The CDR3 DNA follows: TGTGCCAGCACCCGACAGGGAACCTACGAGCAGTACTTC.

J is TRBJ2-7 and V is TRBV2; TRBD2 aligns across 15 bases. After removal of 4 bases from V and 4 bases from J, the junction contained 8 bases not matched to a gene. Germline CDR1 and CDR2: SNHLY and FYNNEI. CDR3 length equals 17 residues. CDR3 sequence reads: CASSGPGLAGGTYEQYF. For the CDR3, the DNA is TGTGCCAGCAGTGGACCGGGACTAGCGGGAGGTACGTACGAGCAGTACTTC.

The V and J genes are TRBV21-1 and TRBJ2-1; the listed D gene, TRBD2, was not tested against the DNA. TRBV21-1 is annotated as a pseudogene. The CDR3 has 18 amino acids. CDR3: CASSKGPGLQSSYNEQFF. The CDR3 DNA is TGTGCCAGCAGCAAAGGGCCGGGACTCCAAAGCTCCTACAATGAGCAGTTCTTC.

The J gene is TRBJ2-2, the V gene TRBV5-4, with D possibly matching TRBD1 (5 bases). This CDR3 has 16 residues. The V gene's germline CDR1 is SGHNT and CDR2 YYREEE (reference sequence). Trimming cost V 1 base and J 7 bases, with 17 bases left between them. CDR3 residues: CASSLTGALRDGELFF. The DNA for the CDR3 is TGTGCCAGCAGCTTGACAGGAGCCTTACGAGACGGGGAGCTGTTTTTT.

The rearrangement uses TRBV4-1 and TRBJ2-7; TRBD2 matches 12 bases. The CDR3 has 14 amino acids. Germline CDR1 is MGHRA and CDR2 is YSYEKL. V dropped 4 bases and J dropped 3; count of bases not matched to a gene: 1. The CDR3 here is CASSLTSGSYEQYF. CDR3 nucleotide sequence: TGCGCCAGCAGCCTGACTAGCGGGAGCTACGAGCAGTACTTC.

This clone was detected once. This chain links TRBV19 with TRBJ1-1; 7 bases align to TRBD1. This CDR3 is built from 14 residues. In germline, CDR1 is LNHDA, CDR2 SQIVND (reference sequence). J was trimmed by 6 bases and V by 1 base; bases with no gene match: 5. DNA for the CDR3: TGTGCCAGTAGTATAGCCCTGGGACAGTCTGAAGCTTTCTTT. Protein product: CASSIALGQSEAFF.